The clone carrying this T cell receptor beta chain was counted only a few times. The data are from a study of tumor-infiltrating lymphocytes in oesophageal squamous cell carcinoma. One entry per CDR3 protein results from TCRdb running MiXCR on the PCR reads. The sample records tens of thousands of distinct CDR3 sequences, 38% being singletons. The CDR3 sequence is 14 residues long. Trimming removed 1 base from V and 3 bases from J, with 10 bases in between. Germline CDR1 SGHTA, CDR2 FQGNSA. What was sequenced was esophageal tumor tissue. This chain joins TRBV7-2 and TRBJ2-7; D ambiguous. The receptor was derived from a male donor with esophageal squamous cell carcinoma. The CDR3 bases are TGTGCCAGCAGCTTAGGGGTAGTCGGCTACGAGCAGTACTTC. The encoded protein is CASSLGVVGYEQYF. Full variable domain (missing parts from reference TRBV7-2 and TRBJ2-7): GAGVSQSPSNKVTEKGKDVELRCDPISGHTALYWYRQSLGQGLEFLIYFQGNSAPDKSGLPSDRFSAERTGGSVSTLTIQRTQQEDSAVYLCASSLGVVGYEQYFGPGTRLTVT.